The clone carrying this T cell receptor beta chain was seen more than once but under ten times. As yet, its antigen is unknown. CDR1 is SGHRS and CDR2 is YFSETQ in the germline V gene. The CDR3 has 15 residues. The V end lost 1 base, the J end lost 5 bases, and 13 bases lay between the germline ends. It was with a sample-barcoded 5' primer and a J-beta primer mix that a second PCR of roughly 7 to 12 cycles was run. Through a template-switch adaptor with 12 random nucleotides, each cDNA molecule received a tag. TCRdb reanalysed the 5' RACE reads using MiXCR and keeps one entry per CDR3 protein. This sample has over 1,300,000 distinct CDR3 sequences, with approximately 59% found just once. Caucasian, healthy and from Russia, the donors were aged between about 6 and 90. The data belong to a study of blood T cells in healthy people across ages. Whole-study results and caveats: Naive T cell percentage showed a strong correlation with TCR beta diversity.

This clonotype was sampled from a man between 18 and 35 years old in good health. Specimen: blood. The chain has TRBV5-1 and TRBJ2-1; D is uncertain. CDR3 nucleotides: TGCGCCAGCAGCTTGAGTCCCGGTCTGGACAATGAGCAGTTCTTC. Translating gives CASSLSPGLDNEQFF.